This TCR beta chain was sequenced during a study of cytomegalovirus exposure and HLA in healthy donors. The germline gives CDR1 SGHVS, CDR2 FQNEAQ. V lost 5 bases and J lost 8, with 19 bases in between. The CDR3 length is 15 residues. The PCR used 60 Vbeta and 13 Jbeta primers. This table comes from immunoSEQ multiplex PCR, and its TCRdb copy is limited to in-frame clones, with some not included. Here the sample spans fewer than 250,000 clones, roughly 77% being singletons. The source is a male donor in good health and CMV-seropositive. Sequences were obtained from PBMCs. The chain uses TRBV7-8 and TRBJ2-1; weak D call: TRBD2 (6 bases). CDR3 loop: CASSPISKGTYEQFF. The CDR3, as DNA: TGTGCCAGCAGCCCCATATCGAAGGGGACTTATGAGCAGTTCTTC.